The 30 T cell receptor beta chains in this list originate from one sample, sequenced in a study of OX40 agonist ivuxolimab in advanced cancers. Sequencing was performed with immunoSEQ multiplex PCR; in TCRdb, only in-frame clones are kept and a portion is missing. The sample shows over 95,000 clones, about 91% of them seen only once. The sequencing here drew on CD4+ or CD8+ T cells sorted from blood, taken in a trial of the OX40 agonist ivuxolimab. The receptors stem from an adult with an advanced solid tumor such as melanoma, head and neck, liver or kidney cancer.

This sequence joins TRBV19 and TRBJ2-1; perhaps D is TRBD1 or TRBD2 (5 bases each). The V end lost 2 bases, the J end lost 11 bases, and 10 bases lay between the germline ends. The CDR3 sequence is 12 residues long. Germline V gene lookup returns CDR1 LNHDA and CDR2 SQIVND (reference sequence). CDR3: CASSILGEQQFF. The CDR3 region has the DNA TGTGCCAGTAGTATATTGGGGGAGCAGCAGTTCTTC.

This sequence joins TRBV28 and TRBJ2-7; D call uncertain. The germline gives CDR1 MDHEN, CDR2 SYDVKM. With 1 base removed from V and 3 bases from J, the gap between germline ends came to 1 base. This CDR3 spans 11 amino acids. DNA for the CDR3: TGTGCCAGCAGTTTATACTACGAGCAGTACTTC. This gives the protein CASSLYYEQYF. Variable domain in full (rest from reference TRBV28 and TRBJ2-7): DVKVTQSSRYLVKRTGEKVFLECVQDMDHENMFWYRQDPGLGLRLIYFSYDVKMKEKGDIPEGYSVSREKKERFSLILESASTNQTSMYLCASSLYYEQYFGPGTRLTVT.

This clone was counted only a few times. The chain joins TRBV5-6 to TRBJ2-7; perhaps TRBD2 as D (5 bases). This CDR3 has 15 residues. Germline loops: CDR1 SGHDT, CDR2 YYEEEE. Trimming removed 4 bases from V and 2 bases from J, with 16 bases in between. The CDR3 protein is CASSPGLFWTYEQYF. In DNA, the CDR3 is TGTGCCAGCAGCCCTGGACTGTTTTGGACCTACGAGCAGTACTTC. The full variable domain, with the rest looked up from reference TRBV5-6 and TRBJ2-7, is DAGVTQSPTHLIKTRGQQVTLRCSPKSGHDTVSWYQQALGQGPQFIFQYYEEEERQRGNFPDRFSGHQFPNYSSELNVNALLLGDSALYLCASSPGLFWTYEQYFGPGTRLTVT.

This clone was detected once. The genes are TRBV4-1 and TRBJ1-5; D uncertain. V was shortened by 0 bases and J by 3 bases, with 6 bases between the two germline ends. Germline CDR1 reads MGHRA; CDR2 reads YSYEKL. This CDR3 spans 14 amino acids. The CDR3 spells CASSQDNYNQPQHF. CDR3 sequence (DNA): TGCGCCAGCAGCCAAGATAACTACAATCAGCCCCAGCATTTT.

This rearrangement joins TRBV5-1 to TRBJ2-6, with D hard to call. Between the trimmed V and J ends, which lost 0 bases and 0 bases, there was a span of 4 bases. CDR3 length: 15 amino acids. The V gene's germline CDR1 is SGHRS and CDR2 YFSETQ. CDR3 sequence reads: CASSLADSGANVLTF. DNA of the CDR3: TGCGCCAGCAGCTTGGCCGACTCTGGGGCCAACGTCCTGACTTTC.

This chain links TRBV20-1 with TRBJ2-2; D gene unclear. Trimming removed 6 bases at V and 2 bases at J, with 4 bases between. The CDR3 covers 11 residues. Germline CDR1 and CDR2: DFQATT and SNEGSKA (reference sequence). This CDR3 reads CSAANTGELFF. DNA for the CDR3: TGCAGTGCGGCCAACACCGGGGAGCTGTTTTTT.

This rearrangement joins TRBV6-5 to TRBJ1-4, with D perhaps matching TRBD1 (6 bases). CDR1 and CDR2 from the germline V gene are MNHEY and SVGAGI. CDR3 length: 14 residues. The germline V and J ends were trimmed by 6 bases and 3 bases, with 11 bases remaining between them. The CDR3 bases are TGTGCCAGCAGGTTACAGGGTCCTAATGAAAAACTGTTTTTT. Protein product: CASRLQGPNEKLFF.

The rearrangement links TRBV28 to TRBJ2-1; 10 nucleotides line up with TRBD2. Germline V gene sequence: CDR1 MDHEN, CDR2 SYDVKM. The CDR3 extends over 15 amino acids. The junction had 5 bases not matched to a gene; V was cut back by 4 bases and J by 5 bases. CDR3 sequence: CASSSAGGPHNEQFF. The CDR3 nucleotides are TGTGCCAGCAGTTCAGCGGGAGGGCCTCACAATGAGCAGTTCTTC. The whole variable domain, remainder taken from reference TRBV28 and TRBJ2-1, is DVKVTQSSRYLVKRTGEKVFLECVQDMDHENMFWYRQDPGLGLRLIYFSYDVKMKEKGDIPEGYSVSREKKERFSLILESASTNQTSMYLCASSSAGGPHNEQFFGPGTRLTVL.

V is TRBV4-1 and J is TRBJ1-2; tentatively, D is TRBD1 (6 bases). Germline loops: CDR1 MGHRA, CDR2 YSYEKL. The CDR3 runs to 16 residues. Trimming took off 0 bases at V and 5 bases at J, with 16 bases between the two ends. In nucleotides, the CDR3 is TGCGCCAGCAGCCAAGATCCGTCAGGGGTTGGATATGGCTACACCTTC. It yields the protein CASSQDPSGVGYGYTF.

This clone has more than one count but fewer than ten. The rearrangement links TRBV7-2 to TRBJ2-7, with 7 bases that match TRBD1. The germline V gene encodes CDR1 SGHTA and CDR2 FQGNSA. CDR3 length: 15 residues. V shed 0 bases, J shed 4 bases, and the junction held 6 bases outside the gene matches. In DNA form, the CDR3 reads TGTGCCAGCAGCTTAGCGCCGGGACAGCTTTACGAGCAGTACTTC. This translates into CASSLAPGQLYEQYF.

This clone was seen just once. The rearrangement joins TRBV7-2 to TRBJ2-2; 9 positions match TRBD1. CDR1 is SGHTA and CDR2 is FQGNSA in the germline V gene. This CDR3 is 16 amino acids long. V was pared by 2 bases and J by 3 bases, with 4 bases of the junction left unmatched. CDR3 nucleotides: TGTGCCAGCAGCTTAACGGGGACAGGGTACACCGGGGAGCTGTTTTTT. Translated: CASSLTGTGYTGELFF.

The chain links TRBV6-1 to TRBJ2-1; TRBD2 might be the D (6 bases). The V gene lost 6 bases and the J gene lost 0 bases, with 12 bases spanning the gap. The germline gives CDR1 MNHNS, CDR2 SASEGT. This CDR3 is 15 amino acids long. Here the CDR3 DNA reads TGTGCCAGCAGGGATAGCGGCAGCTCCTACAATGAGCAGTTCTTC. Its protein is CASRDSGSSYNEQFF.

The chain joins TRBV4-2 to TRBJ2-7; 9 nucleotides agree with TRBD1. CDR1 and CDR2 (germline): LGHNA, YNFKEQ. The CDR3 length is 16 residues. V was pared by 1 base and J by 1 base, with 5 bases of the junction left unmatched. The CDR3 bases are TGTGCCAGCAGCCAAGCCGGGACAGGGATTTCCTACGAGCAGTACTTC. The encoded protein is CASSQAGTGISYEQYF.

V usage is TRBV7-2 and J usage is TRBJ2-5; 7 bases map to TRBD2. Germline loops: CDR1 SGHTA, CDR2 FQGNSA. The CDR3 loop spans 14 amino acids. After removal of 1 base from V and 10 bases from J, the junction contained 9 bases not matched to a gene. DNA for the CDR3: TGTGCCAGCAGCTTAGGCGGCGGGAGAGGGAGCCAGTACTTC. Protein product: CASSLGGGRGSQYF.

The genes are TRBV5-1 and TRBJ1-3; 12 nucleotides align to TRBD1. Germline trimming cut 6 bases from V and 1 base from J; bases unmatched to any gene: 5. Germline V gives CDR1 SGHRS, CDR2 YFSETQ. The CDR3 extends over 16 amino acids. The CDR3 DNA follows: TGCGCCAGCAACCCGGGACAGGGGGCGTCTGGAAACACCATATATTTT. Translating gives CASNPGQGASGNTIYF. Combining the CDR3 with reference TRBV5-1 and TRBJ1-3 gives the whole variable domain KAGVTQTPRYLIKTRGQQVTLSCSPISGHRSVSWYQQTPGQGLQFLFEYFSETQRNKGNFPGRFSGRQFSNSRSEMNVSTLELGDSALYLCASNPGQGASGNTIYFGEGSWLTVV.

The chain joins TRBV5-1 to TRBJ2-3; D uncertain. The CDR3 is 15 residues long. V was clipped by 0 bases and J by 3 bases, with 11 bases between them. In germline, CDR1 is SGHRS, CDR2 YFSETQ. For the CDR3, the DNA is TGCGCCAGCAGCTTGGTTATTAGCCGGACAGATACGCAGTATTTT. Translation: CASSLVISRTDTQYF.

This chain connects TRBV9 to TRBJ2-5; a possible D gene is TRBD2 (6 bases). V gave up 0 bases and J gave up 2 bases, with 11 bases separating them. Germline assignment: CDR1 SGDLS and CDR2 YYNGEE. The CDR3 has 15 residues. The CDR3 nucleotides are TGTGCCAGCAGCGTAGAATGGACTACTCAAGAGACCCAGTACTTC. It encodes CASSVEWTTQETQYF.

V is TRBV19 and J is TRBJ2-3; 11 bases fit TRBD2. V shed 1 base and J 6 bases; nucleotides not matched to a gene: 9. The CDR3 is 17 amino acids. From germline, CDR1 is LNHDA and CDR2 SQIVND (reference sequence). The CDR3 DNA follows: TGTGCCAGTAGTATAGGAGGTAGCGGGAGGGCCCGGGATACGCAGTATTTT. It encodes CASSIGGSGRARDTQYF. The full variable domain, completed using reference TRBV19 and TRBJ2-3, is DGGITQSPKYLFRKEGQNVTLSCEQNLNHDAMYWYRQDPGQGLRLIYYSQIVNDFQKGDIAEGYSVSREKKESFPLTVTSAQKNPTAFYLCASSIGGSGRARDTQYFGPGTRLTVL.

The chain is built from TRBV28 and TRBJ1-5; 11 bases fit TRBD1. The CDR3 extends over 16 amino acids. The germline V gene encodes CDR1 MDHEN and CDR2 SYDVKM. The junction had 9 bases not matched to a gene; V was cut back by 6 bases and J by 5 bases. The CDR3 DNA is TGTGCCAGCAGGAGGGGAGGGACAGGGGGTCATCAGCCCCAGCATTTT. It yields the protein CASRRGGTGGHQPQHF.

The V gene is TRBV15, the J gene TRBJ2-5; D is possibly TRBD2 (5 bases). Germline V CDR1 and CDR2: LNHNV, YYDKDF (reference sequence). V was trimmed by 8 bases and J by 4 bases, leaving 17 bases between them. The length of the CDR3 is 14 residues. The CDR3 spells CATQRGTRVETQYF. The CDR3 coding sequence is TGTGCCACCCAACGGGGTACCCGCGTAGAGACCCAGTACTTC.

V and J are TRBV11-2 and TRBJ2-1; 7 positions match TRBD1. The CDR3 loop spans 15 amino acids. The V gene's germline CDR1 is SGHAT and CDR2 FQNNGV. The junction had 10 bases not matched to a gene; V was cut back by 5 bases and J by 6 bases. CDR3 nucleotides: TGTGCCAGCAGCCGCCAAGGGGGCCAAGGCAATGAGCAGTTCTTC. Translating it yields CASSRQGGQGNEQFF.

The J gene is TRBJ2-7, the V gene TRBV18; TRBD2 matches 8 bases. Germline trimming cut 0 bases from V and 1 base from J; bases unmatched to any gene: 5. CDR1 and CDR2 (germline): KGHSH, LQKENI. The CDR3 loop spans 16 amino acids. The CDR3 coding sequence is TGTGCCAGCTCACCACCGCGTACTAGCGGTTCCTACGAGCAGTACTTC. Encoded protein: CASSPPRTSGSYEQYF.

V is TRBV5-1 and J is TRBJ1-4, with TRBD1 matching over 7 bases. Per germline, CDR1 SGHRS and CDR2 YFSETQ. The V and J ends lost 5 bases and 3 bases, in that order; junction bases with no gene match: 1. This CDR3 is 13 amino acids long. The CDR3 DNA reads as TGCGCCAGCAGTCAGGGGGCTAATGAAAAACTGTTTTTT. Encoded protein: CASSQGANEKLFF. Full variable domain (missing parts from reference TRBV5-1 and TRBJ1-4): KAGVTQTPRYLIKTRGQQVTLSCSPISGHRSVSWYQQTPGQGLQFLFEYFSETQRNKGNFPGRFSGRQFSNSRSEMNVSTLELGDSALYLCASSQGANEKLFFGSGTQLSVL.

The rearrangement links TRBV29-1 to TRBJ2-3, with no clear D. Germline CDR1 reads SQVTM; CDR2 reads ANQGSEA. The V end lost 4 bases, the J end lost 1 base, and 9 bases lay between the germline ends. The length of the CDR3 is 13 residues. The CDR3 nucleotides read TGCAGCGTTGGGCGCGGTGGCACAGATACGCAGTATTTT. This gives the protein CSVGRGGTDTQYF.

V usage is TRBV28 and J usage is TRBJ1-1; D possibly corresponds to TRBD1 (6 bases). Trimming took 8 bases from V and 9 from J, leaving 10 bases between them. CDR1 is MDHEN and CDR2 is SYDVKM in the germline V gene. This CDR3 is 10 amino acids long. CDR3 region: CASGQLKAFF. The DNA for the CDR3 is TGTGCCAGCGGACAGTTGAAAGCTTTCTTT.

This chain links TRBV5-5 with TRBJ2-1; D is possibly TRBD1 (6 bases). With 2 bases removed from V and 15 bases from J, the gap between germline ends came to 18 bases. This CDR3 region has 13 residues. Germline CDR1 and CDR2: SGHKS and YYEKEE (reference sequence). This chain's CDR3 is CASSFNVQGVRFF. As DNA, the CDR3 is TGTGCCAGCAGCTTTAATGTACAGGGAGTTCGGTTCTTC.

This clone has just one count. The chain combines TRBV7-9 with TRBJ1-3, with 7 bases lining up with TRBD1. With 3 bases clipped from V and 3 bases from J, the junction kept 8 bases outside the gene matches. The germline CDR1 and CDR2 sequences are SEHNR and FQNEAQ (reference sequence). CDR3 length: 16 amino acids. The CDR3 DNA is TGTGCCAGCAGCTTTCGAGGAGGGGGCGATGGAAACACCATATATTTT. This translates into CASSFRGGGDGNTIYF.

The gene calls are TRBV2 and TRBJ2-7, with 7 bases matching TRBD1. V dropped 7 bases and J dropped 0; count of bases not matched to a gene: 6. There are 14 residues in the CDR3. Germline values: CDR1 SNHLY, CDR2 FYNNEI. This CDR3 reads CASIQGQLSYEQYF. The CDR3, as DNA: TGTGCCAGCATACAGGGACAGCTCTCCTACGAGCAGTACTTC. Variable domain in full (rest from reference TRBV2 and TRBJ2-7): EPEVTQTPSHQVTQMGQEVILRCVPISNHLYFYWYRQILGQKVEFLVSFYNNEISEKSEIFDDQFSVERPDGSNFTLKIRSTKLEDSAMYFCASIQGQLSYEQYFGPGTRLTVT.

This clone appeared a few times. The chain has TRBV28 and TRBJ2-3, with 8 bases that match TRBD2. V shed 5 bases, J shed 0 bases, and the junction held 7 bases outside the gene matches. CDR1 and CDR2 (germline): MDHEN, SYDVKM. This CDR3 region has 16 residues. The CDR3 bases are TGTGCCAGCAGTCCCTCACTAGCGGTTAGCACAGATACGCAGTATTTT. Amino acid sequence: CASSPSLAVSTDTQYF.

The CDR3 bases are TGTGCCAGCAGAGCGAACACCGGGGAGCTGTTTTTT. Amino acids: CASRANTGELFF. V is TRBV28 and J is TRBJ2-2; D uncertain. V shed 6 bases and J shed 0 bases, with 2 bases lying between them. The CDR3 sequence is 12 residues long. CDR1 and CDR2 (germline): MDHEN, SYDVKM.